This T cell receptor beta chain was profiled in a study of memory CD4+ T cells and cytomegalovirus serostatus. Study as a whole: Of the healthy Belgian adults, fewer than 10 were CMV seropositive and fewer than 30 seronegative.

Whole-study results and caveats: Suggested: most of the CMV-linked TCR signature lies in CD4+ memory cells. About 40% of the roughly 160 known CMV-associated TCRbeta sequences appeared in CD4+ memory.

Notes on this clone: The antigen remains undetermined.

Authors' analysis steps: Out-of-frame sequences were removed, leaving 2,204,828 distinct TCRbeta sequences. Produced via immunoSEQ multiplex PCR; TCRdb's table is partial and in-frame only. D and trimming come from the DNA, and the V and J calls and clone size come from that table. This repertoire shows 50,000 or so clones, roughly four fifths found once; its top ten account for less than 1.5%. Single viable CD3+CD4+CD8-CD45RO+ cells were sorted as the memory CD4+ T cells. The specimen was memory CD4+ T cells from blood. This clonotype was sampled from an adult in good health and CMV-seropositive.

In DNA, the CDR3 is TGCGCCAGCAGCTGGGGATCGGGCAGGGAGACCCAGTACTTC. Residues: CASSWGSGRETQYF. This chain joins TRBV5-1 and TRBJ2-5; D unresolved. Germline V gene sequence: CDR1 SGHRS, CDR2 YFSETQ. There are 14 residues in the CDR3. Trimming shortened V by 3 bases and J by 5 bases, and 14 bases separated the two germline ends. The full variable domain, completed using reference TRBV5-1 and TRBJ2-5, is KAGVTQTPRYLIKTRGQQVTLSCSPISGHRSVSWYQQTPGQGLQFLFEYFSETQRNKGNFPGRFSGRQFSNSRSEMNVSTLELGDSALYLCASSWGSGRETQYFGPGTRLLVL.